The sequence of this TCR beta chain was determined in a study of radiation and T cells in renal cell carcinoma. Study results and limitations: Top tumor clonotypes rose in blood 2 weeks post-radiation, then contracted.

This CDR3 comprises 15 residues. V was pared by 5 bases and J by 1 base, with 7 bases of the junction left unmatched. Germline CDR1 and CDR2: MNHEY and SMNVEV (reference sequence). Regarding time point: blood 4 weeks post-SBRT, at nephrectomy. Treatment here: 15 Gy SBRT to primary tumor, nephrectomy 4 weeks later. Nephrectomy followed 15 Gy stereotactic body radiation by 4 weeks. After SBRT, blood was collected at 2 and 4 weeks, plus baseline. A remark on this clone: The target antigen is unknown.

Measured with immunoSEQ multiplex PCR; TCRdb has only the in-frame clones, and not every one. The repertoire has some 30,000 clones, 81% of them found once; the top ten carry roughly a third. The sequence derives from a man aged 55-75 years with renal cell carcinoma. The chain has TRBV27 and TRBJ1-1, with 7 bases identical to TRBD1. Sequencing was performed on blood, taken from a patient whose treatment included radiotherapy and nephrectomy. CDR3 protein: CASSTPRDRNTEAFF. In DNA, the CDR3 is TGTGCCAGCAGTACCCCCCGGGACAGGAACACTGAAGCTTTCTTT.